These 31 T cell receptor beta chains were sequenced from one sample in a study of blood T cell repertoires in COVID-19. Libraries were prepared by immunoSEQ multiplex PCR; TCRdb keeps only in-frame clonotypes and omits some of them. The table lists roughly 180,000 clones, 80% to 90% of them singletons. What was sequenced was peripheral blood. These receptors were collected from a woman aged 50 to 65 with COVID-19, enrolled during active disease.

The chain joins TRBV6-5 to TRBJ2-7; D perhaps matches TRBD1 (6 bases). Trimming cost V 2 bases and J 3 bases, with 14 bases left between them. This CDR3 is built from 15 residues. CDR1 and CDR2 (germline): MNHEY, SVGAGI. This chain's CDR3 is CASSYRQGSIYEQYF. The CDR3 bases are TGTGCCAGCAGTTACCGGCAGGGGTCAATCTACGAGCAGTACTTC.

The chain has TRBV20-1 and TRBJ1-5; the D is unclear. Germline CDR1 DFQATT, CDR2 SNEGSKA (reference sequence). Trimming pared 3 bases from V and 2 bases from J, leaving 11 bases between. This CDR3 contains 14 residues. Here the CDR3 reads CSASSGFGNQPQHF. CDR3 DNA: TGCAGTGCTAGTTCCGGGTTCGGCAATCAGCCCCAGCATTTT.

CDR3 DNA: TGCGCCAGCAGCCTTCCCGGGACAGCCTACGAGCAGTACTTC. It specifies CASSLPGTAYEQYF. The chain combines TRBV5-1 with TRBJ2-7, with 7 nucleotides matching TRBD1. The ends lost 4 bases at V and 2 bases at J; junction bases unmatched: 6. Germline CDR1 SGHRS, CDR2 YFSETQ. This CDR3 contains 14 residues. Full variable domain (remainder filled in from reference TRBV5-1 and TRBJ2-7): KAGVTQTPRYLIKTRGQQVTLSCSPISGHRSVSWYQQTPGQGLQFLFEYFSETQRNKGNFPGRFSGRQFSNSRSEMNVSTLELGDSALYLCASSLPGTAYEQYFGPGTRLTVT.

The chain has TRBV5-6 and TRBJ1-1; 7 bases align to TRBD1. The V segment lost 4 bases and the J segment 8 bases; nucleotides outside the gene matches: 5. CDR1 and CDR2 (germline): SGHDT, YYEEEE. There are 12 residues in the CDR3. CDR3 amino acids: CASSVPGQEAFF. DNA of the CDR3: TGTGCCAGCAGCGTACCGGGACAGGAAGCTTTCTTT.

This sequence joins TRBV10-3 and TRBJ2-7; TRBD2 might be the D (7 bases). Germline lookup yields CDR1 ENHRY and CDR2 SYGVKD. The CDR3 spans 14 residues. Trimming stripped 8 bases from V and 3 bases from J, with 17 bases between. CDR3 loop: CAISKGGLNYEQYF. For the CDR3, the DNA is TGTGCCATCTCTAAAGGGGGACTAAACTACGAGCAGTACTTC.

The V gene is TRBV5-4, the J gene TRBJ1-2, with D tentatively TRBD1 (5 bases). Deletions cut 6 bases from V and 8 bases from J, with 20 bases between. Germline V gives CDR1 SGHNT, CDR2 YYREEE (reference sequence). There are 14 residues in the CDR3. In DNA, the CDR3 is TGTGCCAGCACCGCGGGACCCAAAGGGTTGGGCTACACCTTC. Translated, it gives CASTAGPKGLGYTF.

The chain's CDR3 is CASSSGTGGQPQHF. CDR3 nucleotides: TGTGCCAGCAGTTCCGGGACAGGGGGACAGCCCCAGCATTTT. The chain is built from TRBV6-6 and TRBJ1-5, with 11 bases identical to TRBD1. CDR1 and CDR2 (germline): MNHNY, SVGAGI (reference sequence). The CDR3 has 14 amino acids. The V and J ends lost 4 bases and 7 bases, in that order; junction bases with no gene match: 3.

This chain connects TRBV19 to TRBJ1-5; D unresolved. Trimming removed 1 base from V and 7 bases from J, with 11 bases in between. Germline V gives CDR1 LNHDA, CDR2 SQIVND (reference sequence). The CDR3 runs to 14 residues. The CDR3 protein is CASSIVEGGQPQHF. The CDR3 region has the DNA TGTGCCAGTAGTATAGTCGAGGGTGGGCAGCCCCAGCATTTT.

The chain recombines TRBV5-1 with TRBJ2-7; a possible D gene is TRBD2 (6 bases). The V end lost 5 bases, the J end lost 5 bases, and 20 bases lay between the germline ends. Germline CDR1 and CDR2: SGHRS and YFSETQ. The CDR3 consists of 15 residues. CDR3 in amino acids: CASRAGLGSRNEQYF. CDR3 in DNA: TGCGCCAGCAGGGCGGGGCTCGGGTCCAGAAACGAGCAGTACTTC. Drawing the rest from reference TRBV5-1 and TRBJ2-7, the complete variable domain is KAGVTQTPRYLIKTRGQQVTLSCSPISGHRSVSWYQQTPGQGLQFLFEYFSETQRNKGNFPGRFSGRQFSNSRSEMNVSTLELGDSALYLCASRAGLGSRNEQYFGPGTRLTVT.

The chain employs TRBV6-6 and TRBJ1-1, with unresolved D. The ends were cut back, 7 bases at V and 1 base at J, with 10 bases in the middle. The CDR3 extends over 13 amino acids. Germline CDR1 is MNHNY and CDR2 is SVGAGI (reference sequence). The CDR3 DNA reads as TGTGCCAGCACCACCCAGAAGAACACTGAAGCTTTCTTT. This codes for CASTTQKNTEAFF.

This chain links TRBV19 with TRBJ2-7; 8 bases line up with TRBD1. Germline lookup yields CDR1 LNHDA and CDR2 SQIVND (reference sequence). CDR3 length equals 15 residues. Trimming at V came to 5 bases and at J to 4 bases, leaving 10 bases not matched to a gene. DNA of the CDR3: TGTGCCAGTAGTTCCCAAGGACAGGGTAATTACGAGCAGTACTTC. Translating it yields CASSSQGQGNYEQYF.

The V call is TRBV29-1, the J call TRBJ2-3, with TRBD1 matching 8 bases. This CDR3 contains 14 residues. Germline V gene data show CDR1 as SQVTM and CDR2 as ANQGSEA. Losses at the gene ends were 5 bases for V and 1 base for J; bases not matched to a gene: 5. The CDR3 nucleotides read TGCAGCGTTCGTCCGACAGGGGGCACAGATACGCAGTATTTT. Its translation: CSVRPTGGTDTQYF.

The genes are TRBV7-2 and TRBJ1-2; D unclear. V lost 1 base and J lost 4, with 10 bases in between. This CDR3 has 14 amino acids. CDR1 is SGHTA, CDR2 FQGNSA, per germline. CDR3 sequence (DNA): TGTGCCAGCAGCTTAGAGGTCAGACTCTATGGCTACACCTTC. Translation gives CASSLEVRLYGYTF.

The V call is TRBV27, the J call TRBJ1-2; 7 positions match TRBD1. This CDR3 spans 12 amino acids. J gave up 8 bases and V 6 bases, and 6 bases lay outside the gene matches. The germline gives CDR1 MNHEY, CDR2 SMNVEV (reference sequence). CDR3 protein: CASSPNRGGYTF. CDR3 nucleotides: TGTGCCAGCAGCCCAAACAGGGGCGGCTACACCTTC.

The chain recombines TRBV7-8 with TRBJ1-2; TRBD1 matches at 7 bases. The CDR3 is made up of 13 amino acids. Germline V gene sequence: CDR1 SGHVS, CDR2 FQNEAQ. Trimming cost V 4 bases and J 8 bases; bases outside gene matches: 7. CDR3 sequence reads: CASSSDRLAGYTF. CDR3 DNA: TGTGCCAGCAGCTCGGACAGGCTGGCGGGCTACACCTTC.

This clone appeared a single time. V gene TRBV5-3 combines with J gene TRBJ2-3; possibly TRBD1 for D (5 bases). TRBV5-3 is an ORF; its function is uncertain. CDR3 length: 14 amino acids. V was cut by 9 bases and J by 2 bases, with 16 bases left in between. The CDR3 region is CATKLGGATDTQYF. DNA of the CDR3: TGTGCCACCAAGCTAGGTGGGGCCACAGATACGCAGTATTTT.

The J gene is TRBJ2-7, the V gene TRBV6-2 or TRBV6-3; D perhaps matches TRBD2 (5 bases). The CDR3 is 13 amino acids. CDR1 is MNHEY, CDR2 SVGEGT, per germline. The V end was cut by 5 bases, the J end by 0 bases, with 8 bases between. The CDR3 region is CASSGSNSYEQYF. The CDR3 DNA follows: TGTGCCAGCAGTGGGAGCAACTCCTACGAGCAGTACTTC.

The chain links TRBV28 to TRBJ1-5; 12 nucleotides agree with TRBD1. Trimming at V came to 4 bases and at J to 2 bases, leaving 3 bases not matched to a gene. The CDR3 contains 16 residues. Germline-derived CDR1 and CDR2 are MDHEN and SYDVKM. The CDR3 DNA reads TGTGCCAGCAGTTCCGGGACAGGGGGCGGCAATCAGCCCCAGCATTTT. Translating it yields CASSSGTGGGNQPQHF. The variable domain in full, with the rest retrieved from reference TRBV28 and TRBJ1-5, is DVKVTQSSRYLVKRTGEKVFLECVQDMDHENMFWYRQDPGLGLRLIYFSYDVKMKEKGDIPEGYSVSREKKERFSLILESASTNQTSMYLCASSSGTGGGNQPQHFGDGTRLSIL.

J is TRBJ1-4 and V is TRBV12-3 or TRBV12-4; no reliable D call. The CDR3 loop spans 12 amino acids. Trimming shortened V by 3 bases and J by 11 bases, and 10 bases separated the two germline ends. The CDR3 sequence is CASSFDRGKLFF. CDR3 nucleotide sequence: TGTGCCAGCAGTTTCGATAGAGGCAAACTGTTTTTT.

The V gene is TRBV28, the J gene TRBJ2-2, with a tentative D call TRBD1 (5 bases). Trimming shortened V by 3 bases and J by 3 bases, and 8 bases separated the two germline ends. This CDR3 is built from 14 residues. CDR1 is MDHEN and CDR2 is SYDVKM in the germline V gene. DNA of the CDR3: TGTGCCAGCAGTTTGACAGCTGACACCGGGGAGCTGTTTTTT. It encodes CASSLTADTGELFF.

The chain carries TRBV27 and TRBJ2-7; D gene ambiguous. Germline CDR1 MNHEY, CDR2 SMNVEV (reference sequence). The V end was cut by 0 bases, the J end by 0 bases, with 3 bases between. The CDR3 totals 13 residues. The CDR3 DNA follows: TGTGCCAGCAGTTTATCAGCCTCCTACGAGCAGTACTTC. Protein: CASSLSASYEQYF.

The chain has TRBV12-5 and TRBJ2-2; 9 bases are shared with TRBD2. The CDR3 is 15 amino acids. The germline CDR1 and CDR2 sequences are LGHNT and FRNRAP. J lost 5 bases, V lost 7 bases, and 8 bases had no gene match. CDR3 sequence (DNA): TGTGCTAGTGATTCCCTGCTAGCGGGAACCGGGGAGCTGTTTTTT. Translation gives CASDSLLAGTGELFF.

V gene TRBV6-5 combines with J gene TRBJ2-3; D not resolved. Germline CDR1 and CDR2: MNHEY and SVGAGI. This CDR3 region has 14 residues. V lost 6 bases to trimming and J lost 0 bases, with 10 bases between them. CDR3 nucleotides: TGTGCCAGCAGCACGACTTGGAGCACAGATACGCAGTATTTT. It specifies CASSTTWSTDTQYF.

The chain recombines TRBV29-1 with TRBJ1-2, with 7 positions matching TRBD1. V lost 4 bases to trimming and J lost 3 bases; unmatched junction nucleotides: 2. CDR1 and CDR2 (germline): SQVTM, ANQGSEA. This CDR3 spans 12 amino acids. CDR3 sequence (DNA): TGCAGCGTTGTAGGGGGCGACTATGGCTACACCTTC. Encoded protein: CSVVGGDYGYTF.

This chain uses TRBV27 with TRBJ2-7, with 9 nucleotides matching TRBD2. The length of the CDR3 is 15 residues. J was trimmed by 2 bases and V by 6 bases; bases with no gene match: 8. Germline CDR1 MNHEY, CDR2 SMNVEV (reference sequence). Written as DNA, the CDR3 is TGTGCCAGCAGGGAATACGGCGGGGGGGCCTACGAGCAGTACTTC. It encodes CASREYGGGAYEQYF.

The rearrangement joins TRBV28 to TRBJ2-7, with 11 nucleotides matching TRBD1. V shed 5 bases and J 0 bases; nucleotides not matched to a gene: 3. The CDR3 has 15 residues. Looked up from germline, CDR1 is MDHEN and CDR2 is SYDVKM. As DNA, the CDR3 is TGTGCCAGCAGTCCGGGACAGGGGGTCTCCTACGAGCAGTACTTC. This translates into CASSPGQGVSYEQYF.

This clone was picked up one time. The chain links TRBV18 to TRBJ1-1; TRBD1 matches at 11 bases. J gave up 3 bases and V 6 bases, and 15 bases lay outside the gene matches. Germline CDR1 is KGHSH and CDR2 is LQKENI. This CDR3 has 18 amino acids. For the CDR3, the DNA is TGTGCCAGCTCGCGCCAAATCACCGGGACAGGGGGAGACACTGAAGCTTTCTTT. Protein product: CASSRQITGTGGDTEAFF.

As concerns this clone: The sample holds other DNA sequences that translate to the same CDR3. The chain has TRBV5-1 and TRBJ2-7, with 9 nucleotides matching TRBD1. With V trimmed by 4 bases and J by 3 bases, 8 bases remained unmatched. This CDR3 region has 15 residues. From germline, CDR1 is SGHRS and CDR2 YFSETQ. In nucleotides, the CDR3 is TGCGCCAGCAGCCCCGGGGGGACAGGGATCTACGAGCAGTACTTC. It is translated as CASSPGGTGIYEQYF.

This clone was seen a handful of times. The chain joins TRBV10-2 to TRBJ1-2, with 10 bases fitting TRBD1. V lost 9 bases and J lost 3; bases outside the gene matches: 10. This CDR3 comprises 15 residues. Looked up from germline, CDR1 is WSHSY and CDR2 is SAAADI. CDR3 bases: TGCGCCAGTATCCCGGGACAGGGGACATACTATGGCTACACCTTC. This translates into CASIPGQGTYYGYTF.

The gene calls are TRBV7-2 and TRBJ2-3, with D maybe TRBD2 (6 bases). Per germline, CDR1 SGHTA and CDR2 FQGNSA. There are 13 residues in the CDR3. Trimming removed 3 bases from V and 6 bases from J, with 10 bases in between. The CDR3 bases are TGTGCCAGCAGCTTGACACGGGAGGATACGCAGTATTTT. Amino acids: CASSLTREDTQYF.

The chain recombines TRBV6-4 with TRBJ2-7, with 8 positions matching TRBD1. This CDR3 is 15 amino acids long. Trimming took 2 bases from V and 2 from J; bases not matched to a gene: 5. Germline values: CDR1 MRHNA, CDR2 SNTAGT. The CDR3 coding sequence is TGTGCCAGCAGTGACATCTCGGACAGGGCCTACGAGCAGTACTTC. This codes for CASSDISDRAYEQYF.